The following is a T cell receptor beta chain sequence with its context. The sample has other DNA sequences that encode this CDR3 too. This entry belongs to a study of blood T cell repertoires in COVID-19. Whole-study context: Italy, Spain and the United States were the sources of the convalescent and acute COVID-19 samples. The analysed material was cDNA or gDNA that came from T cells, B-cell-depleted T cells, or PBMCs.

Germline lookup yields CDR1 SNHLY and CDR2 FYNNEI. There are 15 residues in the CDR3. V lost 8 bases, J lost 2 bases, and 6 bases stayed unmatched. Original data processing: Cell counts per sample came from amplifying reference gene primers. Data came from immunoSEQ multiplex PCR; TCRdb stores just in-frame clones and leaves some out. That table supplies the V and J calls and clone size; D and trimming were determined from the DNA. The table has about 200,000 clones, 84% seen once; the top ten hold about 7.3%. This receptor was taken from a woman in her 50s with active or convalescent COVID-19. Sequences were obtained from peripheral blood. V is TRBV2 and J is TRBJ2-2, with 9 bases that match TRBD1. CDR3 bases: TGTGCCAGCTCTGGACAGGGGCGAAACACCGGGGAGCTGTTTTTT. The encoded protein is CASSGQGRNTGELFF. Supplemented by reference TRBV2 and TRBJ2-2, the full variable domain reads EPEVTQTPSHQVTQMGQEVILRCVPISNHLYFYWYRQILGQKVEFLVSFYNNEISEKSEIFDDQFSVERPDGSNFTLKIRSTKLEDSAMYFCASSGQGRNTGELFFGEGSRLTVL.